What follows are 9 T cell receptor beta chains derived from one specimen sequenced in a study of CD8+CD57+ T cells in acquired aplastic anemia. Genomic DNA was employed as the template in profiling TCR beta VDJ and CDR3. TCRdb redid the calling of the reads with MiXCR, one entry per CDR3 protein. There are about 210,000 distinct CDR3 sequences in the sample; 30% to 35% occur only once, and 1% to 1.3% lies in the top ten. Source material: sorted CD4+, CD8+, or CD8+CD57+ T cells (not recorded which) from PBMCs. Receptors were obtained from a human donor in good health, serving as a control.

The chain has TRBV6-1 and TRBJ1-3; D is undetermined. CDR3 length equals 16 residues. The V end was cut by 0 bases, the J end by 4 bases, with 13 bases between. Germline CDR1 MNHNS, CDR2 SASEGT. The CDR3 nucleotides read TGTGCCAGCAGTGAAGCGCTTCTCAGGCAGGGAAACACCATATATTTT. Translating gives CASSEALLRQGNTIYF.

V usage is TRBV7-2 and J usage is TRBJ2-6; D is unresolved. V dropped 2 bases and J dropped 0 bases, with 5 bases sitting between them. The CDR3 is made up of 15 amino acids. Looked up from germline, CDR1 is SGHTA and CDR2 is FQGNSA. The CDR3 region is CASSLYHSGANVLTF. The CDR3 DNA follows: TGTGCCAGCAGCTTATACCACTCTGGGGCCAACGTCCTGACTTTC.

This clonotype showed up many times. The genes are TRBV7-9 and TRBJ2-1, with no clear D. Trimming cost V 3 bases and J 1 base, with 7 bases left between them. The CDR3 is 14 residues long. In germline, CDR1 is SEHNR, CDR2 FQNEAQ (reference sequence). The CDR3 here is CASSLKGSYNEQFF. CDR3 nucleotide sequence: TGTGCCAGCAGCTTGAAGGGATCCTACAATGAGCAGTTCTTC.

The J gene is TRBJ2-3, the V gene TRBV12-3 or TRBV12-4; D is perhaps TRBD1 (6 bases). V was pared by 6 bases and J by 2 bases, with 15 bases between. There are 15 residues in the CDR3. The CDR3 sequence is CASSPPGQITDTQYF. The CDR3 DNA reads TGTGCCAGCAGCCCTCCGGGACAAATCACAGATACGCAGTATTTT.

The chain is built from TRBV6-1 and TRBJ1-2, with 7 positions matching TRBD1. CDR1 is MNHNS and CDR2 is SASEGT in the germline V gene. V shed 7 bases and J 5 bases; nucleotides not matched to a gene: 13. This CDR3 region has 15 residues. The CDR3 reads CASNDRTEGAYGYTF. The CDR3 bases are TGTGCCAGCAATGACCGGACAGAGGGGGCATATGGCTACACCTTC.

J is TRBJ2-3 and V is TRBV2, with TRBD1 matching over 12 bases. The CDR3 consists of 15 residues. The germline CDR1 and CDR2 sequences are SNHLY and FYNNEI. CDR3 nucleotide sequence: TGTGCTAGAAGACTCCGGGACAGGGGGCTAGATACGCAGTATTTT. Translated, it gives CARRLRDRGLDTQYF.

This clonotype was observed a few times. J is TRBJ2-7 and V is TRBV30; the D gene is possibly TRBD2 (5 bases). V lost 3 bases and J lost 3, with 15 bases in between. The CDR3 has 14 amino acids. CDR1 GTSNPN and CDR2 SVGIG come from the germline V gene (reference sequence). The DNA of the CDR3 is TGTGCCTGGAGGCCCCCCGGGGAACACTACGAGCAGTACTTC. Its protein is CAWRPPGEHYEQYF.

The CDR3 sequence: CASSLNTGDGAFF. The CDR3 DNA reads as TGCGCCAGCAGCCTGAACACAGGGGACGGAGCTTTCTTT. V is TRBV5-1 and J is TRBJ1-1; 7 bases are a match to TRBD1. Germline-derived CDR1 and CDR2 are SGHRS and YFSETQ. The CDR3 is made up of 13 amino acids. V gave up 4 bases and J gave up 10 bases; unmatched junction bases: 10.

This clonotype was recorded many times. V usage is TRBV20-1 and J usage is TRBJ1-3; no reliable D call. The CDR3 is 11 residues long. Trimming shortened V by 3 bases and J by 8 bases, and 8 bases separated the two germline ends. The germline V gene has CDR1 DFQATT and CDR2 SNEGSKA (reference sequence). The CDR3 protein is CSASFLDTIYF. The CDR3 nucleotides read TGCAGTGCTAGTTTCCTGGACACCATATATTTT.